The rows below give T cell receptor beta chains drawn from one sample of a study of T cells in Graves' hyperthyroidism and ophthalmopathy. TCRdb re-called the multiplex PCR reads through MiXCR, storing one row per CDR3 protein. The repertoire consists of 250,000 to 300,000 distinct CDR3 sequences, with about 19% occurring once and the leading ten covering less than 45%. Sequences were obtained from blood. The receptor source for this set is a man aged 50-60 years with Graves' ophthalmopathy. CDR3s leave out the opening cysteine and the closing phenylalanine or tryptophan.

TRBJ2-3,TRBV2,ASSVDTQY
TRBJ1-2,TRBV11-2,ASSSGTAAFYGYT
TRBJ2-1,TRBV28,ASGGTSGSISYNEQF
TRBJ1-2,TRBV11-2,ASSLSQGDGYT
TRBJ2-1,TRBV15,ATSPGTGVYNEQF
TRBJ2-3,TRBV28,ATRETTDTQY
TRBJ1-1,TRBV3-1,ASSQAFPGTEAF
TRBJ2-7,TRBV2,ASSPRTGPAYEQY
TRBJ2-1,TRBV6-1,ASSERGTGGRGSYNEQF
TRBJ1-1,TRBV10-3,AISLSKREGDQDTEAF
TRBJ1-2,TRBV5-1,ASSINRGAMAVDYT
TRBJ2-2,TRBV12-3/TRBV12-4,ASSPGSAGELF
TRBJ2-2,TRBV20-1,SARQGPYTGELF
TRBJ1-4,TRBV3-1,ASSQSFGREGEKLF
TRBJ2-3,TRBV20-1,STSAVGGGDTQY
TRBJ1-3,TRBV11-1,ASSSSRGPGNTIY
TRBJ1-5,TRBV12-3/TRBV12-4,ASRVRDNQPQH
TRBJ2-5,TRBV2,ASRRTGGVETQY
TRBJ2-6,TRBV4-2,ASSQAVAGSGANVLT
TRBJ2-2,TRBV9,ASSVGGMSTGELF
TRBJ1-1,TRBV28,ATSGEKAF
TRBJ2-1,TRBV7-8,ASSLLGGTQGTNEQF
TRBJ1-5,TRBV19,ASSPHDRGSGNQPQH
TRBJ2-5,TRBV12-3/TRBV12-4,ASNKLPGLAGVETQY
TRBJ1-2,TRBV15,ATSTWSQGDGYT
TRBJ2-1,TRBV2,AGKLLEEQF
TRBJ2-7,TRBV20-1,SAQEGHGAYEQY
TRBJ2-1,TRBV19,ASSRGRGIQGHNEQF
TRBJ1-5,TRBV20-1,SATNRDRGGQPQH
TRBJ1-1,TRBV2,ASSVGGFTEAF
TRBJ1-1,TRBV5-1,ASSLGAGVQAF
TRBJ2-1,TRBV11-1,ASSPEDRVGQF
TRBJ2-3,TRBV20-1,SASPQLAGVPDTQY
TRBJ1-1,TRBV19,ASSKEGNTEAF
TRBJ2-2,TRBV4-1,ASSPPDRVGTGELF
TRBJ1-1,TRBV28,ASSFETGVGRNTEAF
TRBJ1-5,TRBV6-1,ASSRTGLNQPQH
TRBJ1-2,TRBV7-8,ASSSGTADPHGYT
TRBJ2-1,TRBV3-1,ASSQAAVSYNEQF
TRBJ2-7,TRBV6-1,ASWVDSYEQY
TRBJ2-5,TRBV18,ASSSQETQY
TRBJ1-5,TRBV6-1,ASSSLRQGSQPQH
TRBJ2-7,TRBV20-1,SARDHREHEQY
TRBJ2-3,TRBV12-3/TRBV12-4,ASSETGDSGGPTDTQY
TRBJ2-5,TRBV3-1,ASSQVKAGSETQY
TRBJ2-7,TRBV28,ASSGTSATYEQY
TRBJ2-5,TRBV28,ASRRQGRAETQY
TRBJ1-2,TRBV2,ASSEGQGVRGYGYT
TRBJ2-7,TRBV15,ATAAGLADYEQY
TRBJ2-7,TRBV6-5,ASSLSNRPYSSYEQY